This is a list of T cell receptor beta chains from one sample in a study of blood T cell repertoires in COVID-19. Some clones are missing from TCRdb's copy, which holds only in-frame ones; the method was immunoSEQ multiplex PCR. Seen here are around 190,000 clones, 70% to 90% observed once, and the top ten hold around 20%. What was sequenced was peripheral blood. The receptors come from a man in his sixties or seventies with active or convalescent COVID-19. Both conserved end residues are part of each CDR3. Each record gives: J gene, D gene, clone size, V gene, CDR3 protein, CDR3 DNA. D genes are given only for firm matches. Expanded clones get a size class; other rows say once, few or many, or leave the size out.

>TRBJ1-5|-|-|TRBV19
CASSIGGGQPQHF
TGTGCCAGTAGTATAGGGGGGGGTCAGCCCCAGCATTTT
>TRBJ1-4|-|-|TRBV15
CATSTSGGRGEKLFF
TGTGCCACCAGTACCTCAGGAGGGAGAGGTGAAAAACTGTTTTTT
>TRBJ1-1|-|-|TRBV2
CASEPGLMAEAFF
TGTGCCAGCGAGCCGGGACTTATGGCTGAAGCTTTCTTT
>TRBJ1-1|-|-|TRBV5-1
CASSIDRNWGSAFF
TGCGCCAGCAGCATAGACAGGAACTGGGGATCAGCTTTCTTT
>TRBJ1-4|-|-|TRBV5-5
CASSSDTTNEKLFF
TGTGCCAGCAGTTCAGATACAACTAATGAAAAACTGTTTTTT
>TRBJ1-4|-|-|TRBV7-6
CASSLVLGMVQEKLFF
TGTGCCAGCAGCTTAGTTTTGGGCATGGTGCAGGAAAAACTGTTTTTT
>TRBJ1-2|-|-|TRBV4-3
CASSQDPPGYGGYTF
TGCGCCAGCAGCCAAGATCCCCCAGGGTACGGTGGCTACACCTTC
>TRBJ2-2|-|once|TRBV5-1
CASSLGPGTGELFF
TGCGCCAGCAGCTTGGGGCCGGGGACCGGGGAGCTGTTTTTT
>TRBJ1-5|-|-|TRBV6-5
CASSTWGGNQPQHF
TGTGCCAGCAGTACCTGGGGCGGCAATCAGCCCCAGCATTTT
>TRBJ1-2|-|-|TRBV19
CASSRGKSGYTF
TGTGCCAGTAGCAGAGGCAAATCCGGCTACACCTTC
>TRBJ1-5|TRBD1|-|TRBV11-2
CASSLGGQDSNQPQHF
TGTGCCAGCAGCTTAGGAGGACAGGATAGCAATCAGCCCCAGCATTTT
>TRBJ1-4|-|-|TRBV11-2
CASSMRTYNEKLFF
TGTGCCAGCAGCATGCGGACTTATAATGAAAAACTGTTTTTT
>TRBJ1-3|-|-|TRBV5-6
CASSFDSSGNTIYF
TGTGCCAGCAGCTTCGATAGCTCTGGAAACACCATATATTTT
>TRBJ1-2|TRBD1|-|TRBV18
CASSNLGGGTNYGYTF
TGTGCCAGCTCAAACCTCGGAGGGGGCACTAACTATGGCTACACCTTC
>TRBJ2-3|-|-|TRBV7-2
CASSLETGDTQYF
TGTGCCAGCAGCTTAGAAACAGGAGATACGCAGTATTTT
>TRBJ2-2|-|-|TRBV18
CASSPPGATWELFF
TGTGCCAGCTCACCACCGGGGGCGACCTGGGAGCTGTTTTTT
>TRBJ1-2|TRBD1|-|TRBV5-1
CASSLSGTGFGYTF
TGCGCCAGCAGCTTGAGCGGGACAGGGTTTGGCTACACCTTC
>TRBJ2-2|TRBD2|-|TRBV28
CASSSGGLNTGELFF
TGTGCCAGCAGTTCGGGGGGACTGAACACCGGGGAGCTGTTTTTT
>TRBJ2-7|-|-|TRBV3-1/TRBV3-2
CASSQGIRQYF
TGTGCCAGCAGCCAAGGAATCAGGCAGTACTTC
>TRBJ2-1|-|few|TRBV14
CASSQDTGGPAHWQFF
TGTGCCAGCAGCCAAGATACAGGCGGACCAGCCCATTGGCAGTTCTTC
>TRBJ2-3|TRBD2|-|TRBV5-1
CATSTSGRTDTQYF
TGCGCCACCTCAACTAGCGGGAGGACAGATACGCAGTATTTT
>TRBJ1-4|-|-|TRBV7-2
CASSFQGSGEKLFF
TGTGCCAGCAGCTTCCAGGGTTCCGGTGAAAAACTGTTTTTT